Shown below are 27 T cell receptor beta chains from a single sample sequenced in a study of blood T cell repertoires in COVID-19. TCRdb keeps only in-frame clones here, not all; method: immunoSEQ multiplex PCR. The sample records approximately 140,000 clones, 65% to 85% being singletons. Sequencing was performed on peripheral blood. These receptors originate from a woman older than 75 with acute or convalescent COVID-19.

The J gene is TRBJ2-2, the V gene TRBV12-3 or TRBV12-4; D perhaps matches TRBD1 (5 bases). The CDR3 extends over 13 amino acids. Trimming removed 6 bases at V and 6 bases at J, with 11 bases between. The CDR3 coding sequence is TGTGCCAGCAGGCTCGACAGTCCCGGGGAGCTGTTTTTT. Translation gives CASRLDSPGELFF.

The chain is built from TRBV9 and TRBJ2-1; D is possibly TRBD1 (5 bases). The CDR3 is made up of 17 amino acids. Germline loops: CDR1 SGDLS, CDR2 YYNGEE. V lost 3 bases and J lost 8, with 24 bases in between. CDR3 in DNA: TGTGCCAGCAGCGAGGGAATCAGGGCTCGAAAGTTGGATGAGCAGTTCTTC. Translated, it gives CASSEGIRARKLDEQFF.

Here the CDR3 reads CASSYGGPPSGYTF. DNA for the CDR3: TGTGCCAGCAGTTATGGAGGACCCCCGAGCGGCTACACCTTC. The rearrangement joins TRBV6-5 to TRBJ1-2; no clear D gene. This CDR3 is built from 14 residues. Germline V gene lookup returns CDR1 MNHEY and CDR2 SVGAGI. The V end was cut by 3 bases, the J end by 8 bases, with 16 bases between.

In this sample, this clone turned up a few times. This sequence joins TRBV5-1 and TRBJ1-1; possible D gene TRBD1, 6 bases. Trimming stripped 4 bases from V and 3 bases from J, with 10 bases between. Germline CDR1 reads SGHRS; CDR2 reads YFSETQ. The CDR3 totals 13 residues. DNA for the CDR3: TGCGCCAGCAGCATAGGACAGCACACTGAAGCTTTCTTT. It codes for CASSIGQHTEAFF.

In DNA form, the CDR3 reads TGTGCCAGCAGCTTTGGGGACTTTTACGAGCAGTACTTC. Its protein product is CASSFGDFYEQYF. The J gene is TRBJ2-7, the V gene TRBV5-6; D might be TRBD2 (6 bases). CDR1 is SGHDT, CDR2 YYEEEE, per germline. V dropped 2 bases and J dropped 4 bases, with 10 bases sitting between them. The CDR3 has 13 residues.

This clone was observed once. The chain has TRBV19 and TRBJ2-2; no definite D call. The CDR3 has 14 amino acids. CDR1 LNHDA and CDR2 SQIVND come from the germline V gene (reference sequence). Trimming left V 6 bases short and J 5 bases short, with 13 bases between. The CDR3 is CASRGLGRTGELFF. CDR3 sequence (DNA): TGTGCCAGTAGGGGCCTTGGTCGGACCGGGGAGCTGTTTTTT.

The chain joins TRBV27 to TRBJ1-3; D may be TRBD1 (5 bases). This CDR3 is 16 amino acids long. Trimming pared 5 bases from V and 0 bases from J, leaving 14 bases between. Germline V lookup: CDR1 MNHEY, CDR2 SMNVEV (reference sequence). CDR3 nucleotides: TGTGCCAGCAGTCCCAGACAGAAAGTCTCTGGAAACACCATATATTTT. Residues: CASSPRQKVSGNTIYF.

The rearrangement links TRBV2 to TRBJ1-6; 11 positions agree with TRBD1. V dropped 8 bases and J dropped 10; count of bases not matched to a gene: 16. CDR1 is SNHLY, CDR2 FYNNEI, per germline. The CDR3 sequence is 17 residues long. The CDR3 DNA reads as TGTGCCAGCGGGGGGGACAGGGGGTCCCTCCTCGGCTCACCCCTCCACTTT. Translating gives CASGGDRGSLLGSPLHF.

The chain joins TRBV14 to TRBJ1-5; no firm D call. There are 13 residues in the CDR3. V gave up 5 bases and J gave up 5 bases, with 10 bases separating them. Germline V gene sequence: CDR1 SGHDN, CDR2 FVKESK. CDR3 DNA sequence: TGTGCCAGCAGCGGGAACGGGGATCAGCCCCAGCATTTT. It specifies CASSGNGDQPQHF.

There are a few counts of this clone. This chain connects TRBV7-9 to TRBJ2-7; a weak D match, TRBD1 (5 bases). CDR1 is SEHNR and CDR2 is FQNEAQ in the germline V gene (reference sequence). Trimming pared 3 bases from V and 0 bases from J, leaving 15 bases between. The CDR3 length is 16 residues. In DNA, the CDR3 is TGTGCCAGCAGCTTTTTTGTCCTGGGGCACTCCTACGAGCAGTACTTC. Translation gives CASSFFVLGHSYEQYF.

The sample holds one count of this clone. J is TRBJ1-5 and V is TRBV19; TRBD1 is a possible D gene (6 bases). The V gene's germline CDR1 is LNHDA and CDR2 SQIVND (reference sequence). The CDR3 contains 15 residues. Trimming removed 4 bases at V and 2 bases at J, with 12 bases between. The CDR3 loop reads CASSTGGQRNQPQHF. For the CDR3, the DNA is TGTGCCAGTAGTACCGGTGGACAGCGCAATCAGCCCCAGCATTTT.

V is TRBV30 and J is TRBJ2-3; D might be TRBD1 (6 bases). V gave up 4 bases and J gave up 6 bases, with 20 bases separating them. From germline, CDR1 is GTSNPN and CDR2 SVGIG (reference sequence). The CDR3 spans 15 residues. The CDR3 DNA follows: TGTGCCTGGACTGGGGTGGGGGCTTACAGGGATACGCAGTATTTT. Translating it yields CAWTGVGAYRDTQYF.

The CDR3 nucleotides are TGCAGCGCATCGCGGCAGATGAACACTGAAGCTTTCTTT. This gives the protein CSASRQMNTEAFF. The J gene is TRBJ1-1, the V gene TRBV29-1; D unresolved. Per the germline V gene, CDR1 is SQVTM and CDR2 is ANQGSEA. Trimming took 7 bases from V and 0 from J, leaving 12 bases between them. This CDR3 is 13 amino acids long.

The chain is built from TRBV9 and TRBJ2-2; D gene unclear. The CDR3 has 12 amino acids. Germline CDR1 and CDR2: SGDLS and YYNGEE. Trimming shortened V by 3 bases and J by 5 bases, and 5 bases separated the two germline ends. CDR3 bases: TGTGCCAGCAGCGGTCGTACCGGGGAGCTGTTTTTT. This codes for CASSGRTGELFF.

The chain recombines TRBV19 with TRBJ2-7; TRBD1 might be the D (6 bases). CDR1 and CDR2 (germline): LNHDA, SQIVND (reference sequence). The V gene lost 4 bases and the J gene lost 1 base, with 11 bases spanning the gap. The CDR3 contains 14 residues. CDR3 region: CASSRGHQSYEQYF. The DNA of the CDR3 is TGTGCCAGTAGTAGGGGACACCAATCCTACGAGCAGTACTTC.

The CDR3 DNA follows: TGTGCCAGCAGCTTAGAGCGGGAGGGCCGCAATGAGCAGTTCTTC. Residues: CASSLEREGRNEQFF. The chain uses TRBV13 and TRBJ2-1; 10 bases line up with TRBD2. Germline values: CDR1 PRHDT, CDR2 FYEKMQ (reference sequence). This CDR3 region has 15 residues. Trimming removed 1 base from V and 6 bases from J; junction bases left unmatched: 3.

This chain links TRBV6-5 with TRBJ1-2, with D maybe TRBD1 (5 bases). Looked up from germline, CDR1 is MNHEY and CDR2 is SVGAGI. The CDR3 is made up of 14 amino acids. The V end was cut by 8 bases, the J end by 0 bases, with 13 bases between. For the CDR3, the DNA is TGTGCCAGCTCGGCAGCGACAGCTAACTATGGCTACACCTTC. It translates to CASSAATANYGYTF.

This clone was seen just once. This sequence joins TRBV7-8 and TRBJ2-2, with 10 nucleotides matching TRBD2. V lost 4 bases and J lost 4; bases outside the gene matches: 15. Germline CDR1 is SGHVS and CDR2 is FQNEAQ. This CDR3 region has 19 residues. The CDR3 is CASSSPKGSGRWATGELFF. Here the CDR3 DNA reads TGTGCCAGCAGCTCCCCAAAAGGTAGCGGGAGGTGGGCCACCGGGGAGCTGTTTTTT.

The chain has TRBV6-2 or TRBV6-3 and TRBJ1-3; no definite D call. V was clipped by 7 bases and J by 0 bases, with 13 bases between them. CDR3 size: 15 residues. Per the germline V gene, CDR1 is MNHEY and CDR2 is SVGEGT. The DNA of the CDR3 is TGTGCCAGCACCCCCATGCGGAGCTCTGGAAACACCATATATTTT. Protein sequence: CASTPMRSSGNTIYF.

This chain links TRBV27 with TRBJ2-3; D is possibly TRBD1 (6 bases). The CDR3 extends over 15 amino acids. V was trimmed by 5 bases and J by 4 bases, leaving 16 bases between them. Germline V gene lookup returns CDR1 MNHEY and CDR2 SMNVEV (reference sequence). Here the CDR3 reads CASSDRIGGADTQYF. In nucleotides, the CDR3 is TGTGCCAGCAGTGACAGAATTGGGGGCGCAGATACGCAGTATTTT.

This clone was picked up one time. V is TRBV7-2 and J is TRBJ1-2; maybe TRBD1 (6 bases). The germline V and J ends were trimmed by 5 bases and 0 bases, with 13 bases remaining between them. Looked up from germline, CDR1 is SGHTA and CDR2 is FQGNSA. The CDR3 consists of 15 residues. This CDR3 reads CASSPYRTANYGYTF. The CDR3 DNA sequence: TGTGCCAGCAGCCCCTATAGGACAGCTAACTATGGCTACACCTTC. The full variable domain, its missing parts supplied by reference TRBV7-2 and TRBJ1-2, is GAGVSQSPSNKVTEKGKDVELRCDPISGHTALYWYRQSLGQGLEFLIYFQGNSAPDKSGLPSDRFSAERTGGSVSTLTIQRTQQEDSAVYLCASSPYRTANYGYTFGSGTRLTVV.

This sequence joins TRBV15 and TRBJ1-2, with a weak D call TRBD1 (6 bases). Germline V CDR1 and CDR2: LNHNV, YYDKDF (reference sequence). Trimming stripped 0 bases from V and 7 bases from J, with 15 bases between. CDR3 length equals 15 residues. The CDR3 nucleotides are TGTGCCACCAGCAGAGATCGGACAGCTAGCGGTGGCTACACCTTC. The encoded protein is CATSRDRTASGGYTF.

This rearrangement joins TRBV27 to TRBJ1-2, with TRBD1 as a possible D gene (6 bases). V lost 3 bases to trimming and J lost 7 bases, with 12 bases between them. The germline V gene has CDR1 MNHEY and CDR2 SMNVEV (reference sequence). CDR3 length: 13 amino acids. CDR3 residues: CASSLAQGGGYTF. In nucleotides, the CDR3 is TGTGCCAGCAGTTTGGCACAGGGTGGTGGCTACACCTTC.

The gene calls are TRBV9 and TRBJ2-3; the D gene is possibly TRBD2 (6 bases). The germline V gene encodes CDR1 SGDLS and CDR2 YYNGEE. The CDR3 spans 15 residues. V was cut by 0 bases and J by 3 bases, with 11 bases left in between. The CDR3 loop reads CASSVDGRVTDTQYF. CDR3 DNA sequence: TGTGCCAGCAGCGTAGACGGGAGAGTTACAGATACGCAGTATTTT.

This clone has just a few counts. V and J are TRBV6-2 or TRBV6-3 and TRBJ2-4, with 7 bases fitting TRBD2. This CDR3 has 18 residues. Germline-derived CDR1 and CDR2 are MNHEY and SVGEGT. The V gene end was trimmed by 2 bases and the J gene end by 5 bases; junction bases not matched to a gene: 15. CDR3 residues: CASSYSGDGALGQNIQYF. The CDR3 DNA reads as TGTGCCAGCAGTTACAGCGGGGACGGGGCCCTAGGTCAAAACATTCAGTACTTC.

The chain uses TRBV18 and TRBJ2-2, with D possibly being TRBD1 (5 bases). Trimming removed 4 bases at V and 4 bases at J, with 7 bases between. Germline CDR1 is KGHSH and CDR2 is LQKENI. The CDR3 is made up of 13 amino acids. The CDR3: CASSRRGTGELFF. In nucleotides, the CDR3 is TGTGCCAGCTCACGTAGGGGCACCGGGGAGCTGTTTTTT.

The gene calls are TRBV4-3 and TRBJ1-5; unclear D gene. Trimming cost V 0 bases and J 10 bases, with 16 bases left between them. The germline V gene encodes CDR1 LGHNA and CDR2 YSLEER. CDR3 length equals 15 residues. The DNA for the CDR3 is TGCGCCAGCAGCCAAGATCGAGCCACCCAGGAACCCCAGCATTTT. Residues: CASSQDRATQEPQHF.